A selection of T cell receptor beta chains follows, all from one sample in a study of shared clonotypes between healthy human individuals. The assay was immunoSEQ multiplex PCR, and TCRdb's table has in-frame clones only and misses some. Among millions of clones listed, about 95% were seen once. Sequencing used naive CD8+ T cells sorted from blood. The receptors shown here come from a man aged 18 to 30 in good health. CDR3s include the opening cysteine and the closing phenylalanine or tryptophan. A D gene is named only where the DNA matches it firmly. Size is stated for part of the rows, as once, few or many counts, or as a class when the clone is expanded.

- | TRBJ1-6 | TRBV5-1 | - | TGCGCCAGCAGCTTCTTTGGCAGGGCGGGTTCACCCCTCCACTTT | CASSFFGRAGSPLHF
- | TRBJ1-2 | TRBV27 | - | TGTGCCAGCAGTTTAGGCCCCGGGGCCCGCGACTATGGCTACACCTTC | CASSLGPGARDYGYTF
- | TRBJ2-6 | TRBV2 | - | TGTGCCAGCAGTAGCAGTCAGGGTACAGCCCTCTCTGGGGCCAACGTCCTGACTTTC | CASSSSQGTALSGANVLTF
- | TRBJ1-1 | TRBV14 | - | TGTGCCAGCAGCCAATGGGGAGGCACTGAAGCTTTCTTT | CASSQWGGTEAFF
- | TRBJ2-3 | TRBV5-1 | TRBD2 | TGCGCCAGCAGCCCCTCTGACGGGGGGGCCTCAGATACGCAGTATTTT | CASSPSDGGASDTQYF
- | TRBJ2-4 | TRBV29-1 | - | TGCAGCGTTGCAGGGGACAAAAACATTCAGTACTTC | CSVAGDKNIQYF
- | TRBJ1-6 | TRBV19 | - | TGTGCCAGTAGCACCATTCCTGCAGGGCCCGAAGGTCGGAATTCACCCCTCCACTTT | CASSTIPAGPEGRNSPLHF
- | TRBJ1-1 | TRBV19 | - | TGTGCCAGTAGTATAGGGGGAAACACTGAAGCTTTCTTT | CASSIGGNTEAFF
- | TRBJ2-1 | TRBV11-3 | - | TGTGCCAGCAGCTTAGTCTCGAATGAGCAGTTCTTC | CASSLVSNEQFF
- | TRBJ2-7 | TRBV9 | TRBD1 | TGTGCCAGCAGCGTGGGGACAGGTGGGAAGTGGTTCTACGAGCAGTACTTC | CASSVGTGGKWFYEQYF
once | TRBJ2-3 | TRBV6-5 | - | TGTGCCAGCAGTTACGGGGCCGTCACAGATACGCAGTATTTT | CASSYGAVTDTQYF
- | TRBJ1-2 | TRBV27 | - | TGTGCCAGCAGCCCTCGGGGAGGGAATAGATATAACTATGGCTACACCTTC | CASSPRGGNRYNYGYTF
- | TRBJ2-5 | TRBV6-1 | TRBD2 | TGTGCCAGCAGTGAACTCAACGGGGGGGTTCGAGAGACCCAGTACTTC | CASSELNGGVRETQYF
- | TRBJ1-4 | TRBV6-1 | - | TGTGCCAGCAGTGAAAGCGGGGCTGATAATGAAAAACTGTTTTTT | CASSESGADNEKLFF
- | TRBJ2-4 | TRBV2 | TRBD2 | TGTGCCGGGTCGGGGGGGAGGAACATTCAGTACTTC | CAGSGGRNIQYF
- | TRBJ1-4 | TRBV30 | - | TGTGCCTGCTCTCCGGACGATGAAAAACTGTTTTTT | CACSPDDEKLFF
- | TRBJ2-2 | TRBV6-5 | TRBD1 | TGTGCCAGCAGTTACGGGACAGGGCTCGGCGGGGAGCTGTTTTTT | CASSYGTGLGGELFF
- | TRBJ2-7 | TRBV28 | TRBD1 | TGTGCCAGCAGTTTGGGACAGAGCTCCTACGAGCAGTACTTC | CASSLGQSSYEQYF
- | TRBJ1-2 | TRBV4-1 | TRBD1 | TGCGCCAGCAGCCATCTAGGGGGCGCTTTGGTCGGCTACACCTTC | CASSHLGGALVGYTF
- | TRBJ2-7 | TRBV9 | - | TGTGCCAGCGGAACCTACGAGCAGTACTTC | CASGTYEQYF
- | TRBJ2-7 | TRBV10-3 | TRBD1 | TGTGCCATCAGTGGCCAGGGGGACGAGCAGTACTTC | CAISGQGDEQYF
few | TRBJ1-1 | TRBV27 | - | TGTGCCAGCAGTTTATACGGCGTAAGCACTGAAGCTTTCTTT | CASSLYGVSTEAFF
- | TRBJ1-1 | TRBV11-3 | - | TGTGCCAGCAGCTTAGACGGGGCAGGGTCCACTGAAGCTTTCTTT | CASSLDGAGSTEAFF
- | TRBJ2-7 | TRBV5-4 | - | TGTGCCAGCAGCCAACAACTGGACTACGAGCAGTACTTC | CASSQQLDYEQYF
- | TRBJ1-4 | TRBV4-3 | TRBD1 | TGCGCCAGCAGCCAAGAACGAGCGACAGGGAATAATGAAAAACTGTTTTTT | CASSQERATGNNEKLFF
- | TRBJ2-7 | TRBV11-2 | TRBD2 | TGTGCCAGCATGGGGACTAGCGGGAGGAACGAGCAGTACTTC | CASMGTSGRNEQYF
- | TRBJ2-2 | TRBV15 | - | TGTGCCACCAGCAGAGTGAACGGGGAGCTGTTTTTT | CATSRVNGELFF
- | TRBJ2-7 | TRBV5-8 | - | TGTGCCAGCAGCCCGGACAGTACCGAGCAGTACTTC | CASSPDSTEQYF
- | TRBJ1-6 | TRBV6-5 | TRBD1 | TGTGCCAGCAGTTACGCCGGAGGGGGCAACTCACCCCTCCACTTT | CASSYAGGGNSPLHF
once | TRBJ1-1 | TRBV13 | TRBD1 | TGTGCCAGCAGCTCCGTCGAAGGGACAGGGAGCGGGGCTGAAGCTTTCTTT | CASSSVEGTGSGAEAFF
- | TRBJ2-2 | TRBV6-6 | - | TGTGCCAGCAGTTCACAGGGAAGTACCGGGGAGCTGTTTTTT | CASSSQGSTGELFF
- | TRBJ2-3 | TRBV25-1 | - | TGTGCCAGCAGTGATGGGATCTATCCGCGCACAGATACGCAGTATTTT | CASSDGIYPRTDTQYF
- | TRBJ1-2 | TRBV16 | - | TGTGCCAGCAGCCAATCGGCCAGCAACTACACCTTC | CASSQSASNYTF
- | TRBJ2-7 | TRBV29-1 | - | TGCAGCGTTGAATTGGCAGGGAGAAACTACGAGCAGTACTTC | CSVELAGRNYEQYF
- | TRBJ2-3 | TRBV4-1 | TRBD1 | TGCGCCAGCAGCCAAGGATTACAGGGGGCGTTCACAGATACGCAGTATTTT | CASSQGLQGAFTDTQYF
- | TRBJ2-2 | TRBV11-2 | - | TGTGCCAGCAGCTTAGATTCGGGGAACACCGGGGAGCTGTTTTTT | CASSLDSGNTGELFF
- | TRBJ2-3 | TRBV4-3 | - | TGCGCCAGCAGCCAAGAGACGGCGGGGGCTAGCACAGATACGCAGTATTTT | CASSQETAGASTDTQYF
- | TRBJ2-3 | TRBV7-9 | - | TGTGCCAGCAGCCTACAGGGAACGGATACGCAGTATTTT | CASSLQGTDTQYF
- | TRBJ1-1 | TRBV6-1 | TRBD1 | TGTGCCAGCAGTGCAACTCCGACAGGGGCGGGCACTGAAGCTTTCTTT | CASSATPTGAGTEAFF